This is a list of T cell receptor beta chains from one sample in a study of Graves' ophthalmopathy and Graves' hyperthyroidism. TCRdb itself ran the multiplex PCR reads through MiXCR, one entry per CDR3 protein. The sample lists some 390,000 distinct CDR3 sequences; about 16% were seen once. Source material: peripheral blood. The source of these receptors is a woman aged 18-29 years with Graves' ophthalmopathy. Both conserved end residues are part of each CDR3. The order of the fields is V gene, clone size, J gene, D gene, CDR3 DNA, CDR3 protein. D genes are given only for firm matches. A row's size may be missing; if present it is once, few, many or a size class.

>TRBV29-1|many|TRBJ1-1|TRBD1
TGCAGCGCCCGGGCCAACAGGGGGTCCACTGAAGCTTTCTTT
CSARANRGSTEAFF
>TRBV18|NA|TRBJ1-1|NA
TGTGCCAGCTCTAGTGCAGGGGAAGGCACTGAAGCTTTCTTT
CASSSAGEGTEAFF
>TRBV28|many|TRBJ2-7|TRBD1
TGTGCCAGCAGTTCCGACAGGGGCCTGACCTACGAGCAGTACTTC
CASSSDRGLTYEQYF
>TRBV7-2|many|TRBJ2-3|NA
TGTGCCAGCAGCTTAAGGGAGGTAGATACGCAGTATTTT
CASSLREVDTQYF
>TRBV27|many|TRBJ1-1|TRBD1
TGTGCCAGCAGTGCACAGGGGGCTTGGACTGAAGCTTTCTTT
CASSAQGAWTEAFF
>TRBV24-1|NA|TRBJ1-2|NA
TGTGCCACCAGTGATTCGACAGGAGGCTATGGCTACACCTTC
CATSDSTGGYGYTF
>TRBV30|many|TRBJ1-1|TRBD1
TGTGCCAGAGGAGGGCCGGGACAGGGAAGATTGGGGACTGAAGCTTTCTTT
CARGGPGQGRLGTEAFF
>TRBV12-3/TRBV12-4|many|TRBJ1-2|TRBD1
TGTGCCAGCAGTCCGCGCGGACAGGGTGACTATGGCTACACCTTC
CASSPRGQGDYGYTF
>TRBV28|many|TRBJ2-5|NA
TGTGCCAGCAGTTTCGGGGGGCGCGGAGAGACCCAGTACTTC
CASSFGGRGETQYF
>TRBV12-3/TRBV12-4|many|TRBJ2-5|NA
TGTGCCAGCCGCTTCCGGGTCGGGGATAGAAAGACCCAGTACTTC
CASRFRVGDRKTQYF
>TRBV20-1|few|TRBJ1-5|NA
TGCAGTGCTCCTCCCATGACGAGCAATCAGCCCCAGCATTTT
CSAPPMTSNQPQHF
>TRBV30|many|TRBJ2-5|TRBD2
TGTGCCTGGAGTCCCCGGGGGGGGGCAGGTGAGACCCAGTACTTC
CAWSPRGGAGETQYF
>TRBV30|NA|TRBJ2-7|NA
TGTGCCTGGAGTAGGATGGTGCGGGAAGACGAGCAGTACTTC
CAWSRMVREDEQYF
>TRBV2|many|TRBJ1-1|NA
TGTGCCAGCAGTCCGCTTTGGGGGTCTTCCACTGAAGCTTTCTTT
CASSPLWGSSTEAFF
>TRBV6-1|many|TRBJ1-2|NA
TGTGCCAGCAACACATTACAGGGAAACCGGTATGGCTACACCTTC
CASNTLQGNRYGYTF
>TRBV19|few|TRBJ1-1|NA
TGTGCCAGTAAGAAGGGTCTGAACACTGAAGCTTTCTTT
CASKKGLNTEAFF
>TRBV28|many|TRBJ1-6|NA
TGTGCCAGCAGTTTTGGGTTTGACAGTAGGTCCTATAATTCACCCCTCCACTTT
CASSFGFDSRSYNSPLHF
>TRBV27|once|TRBJ1-1|TRBD1
TGTGCCAGCAGTGTCGGACAGGGGGACGAAGCTTTCTTT
CASSVGQGDEAFF
>TRBV6-7|many|TRBJ1-1|NA
TGTGCCAGCAGGAAAGGAGACCGGGGCACTGAAGCTTTCTTT
CASRKGDRGTEAFF
>TRBV18|once|TRBJ2-7|TRBD2
TGTGCCAGCTCATTATCCGGGGGGGACCGTGGCCAGCAGTACTTC
CASSLSGGDRGQQYF
>TRBV27|many|TRBJ2-6|TRBD1
TGTGCCAGCAGTTTAGGACAGGGGAGCTCTGGGGCCAACGTCCTGACTTTC
CASSLGQGSSGANVLTF
>TRBV6-5|many|TRBJ1-2|NA
TGTGCCAGCACCATGGGACTGACCTATGGCTACACCTTC
CASTMGLTYGYTF
>TRBV2|many|TRBJ1-1|NA
TGTGCCAGCCGAGCCCGAGGGGGGGCTGGAACTGAAGCTTTCTTT
CASRARGGAGTEAFF
>TRBV29-1|many|TRBJ1-2|TRBD1
TGCAGCGTTCAGGGGGGCTATGGCTACACCTTC
CSVQGGYGYTF
>TRBV3-1|many|TRBJ1-1|NA
TGTGCCAGCAGCCAAGAATCATACGGAAACACTGAAGCTTTCTTT
CASSQESYGNTEAFF
>TRBV7-8|NA|TRBJ1-1|TRBD1
TGTGCCAGCAGCTCGAAGAGACAGGGAGGTGAAGCTTTCTTT
CASSSKRQGGEAFF
>TRBV28|many|TRBJ1-1|NA
TGTGCCAGCAGTTTATGGCGGGGAGGGAACACTGAAGCTTTCTTT
CASSLWRGGNTEAFF
>TRBV11-1|many|TRBJ2-5|NA
TGTGCCAGCAGCTTAGAAAGAGTAGCCACAGAACAAGAGACCCAGTACTTC
CASSLERVATEQETQYF
>TRBV7-9|many|TRBJ2-4|TRBD2
TGTGCCAGCAGCACTGTGTGGGAGGGCGCCAAAAACATTCAGTACTTC
CASSTVWEGAKNIQYF
>TRBV7-2|many|TRBJ2-5|TRBD1
TGTGCCAGCAGCGGGACAGGGGATACAGAGACCCAGTACTTC
CASSGTGDTETQYF
>TRBV12-3/TRBV12-4|many|TRBJ2-7|NA
TGTGCCAGCAGTCCCGACAGCCCCTACGAGCAGTACTTC
CASSPDSPYEQYF
>TRBV28|many|TRBJ2-4|NA
TGTGCCAGCGCAAAGGATGTCATTCAGTACTTC
CASAKDVIQYF
>TRBV10-3|many|TRBJ2-5|NA
TGTGCCACCCGGACAGAACGAGAAGAGACCCAGTACTTC
CATRTEREETQYF
>TRBV12-3/TRBV12-4|many|TRBJ2-7|NA
TGTGCCAGCAGCCCAGGGGTCCTCTACGAGCAGTACTTC
CASSPGVLYEQYF
>TRBV4-3|many|TRBJ2-2|NA
TGCGCCAGCAGCCATTCCCGGCGACTCGGGCTCCGTCGGACCGGGGAGCTGTTTTTT
CASSHSRRLGLRRTGELFF
>TRBV29-1|many|TRBJ1-1|TRBD1
TGCAGCGACATGGGACAGGAAGCTTTCTTT
CSDMGQEAFF
>TRBV12-3/TRBV12-4|many|TRBJ2-4|NA
TGTGCCAGCAGTAACTTTCCCGGGTTGGTCAAAAACATTCAGTACTTC
CASSNFPGLVKNIQYF
>TRBV20-1|many|TRBJ1-5|NA
TGCAGTGCCGGACCTCTGGCCGGTAGCAATCAGCCCCAGCATTTT
CSAGPLAGSNQPQHF
>TRBV27|many|TRBJ1-1|NA
TGTGCCGCCAAAGGGCATATGAACACTGAAGCTTTCTTT
CAAKGHMNTEAFF
>TRBV2|many|TRBJ1-1|NA
TGTGCCAGCAGTGAACGGGGGAGGAACACTGAAGCTTTCTTT
CASSERGRNTEAFF
>TRBV28|many|TRBJ2-3|NA
TGTGCCAGCAGCGATAGCACAGATACGCAGTATTTT
CASSDSTDTQYF
>TRBV19|many|TRBJ1-2|TRBD1
TGTGCCAGTAGTATAGTCGGGACAGTTCATGGCTACACCTTC
CASSIVGTVHGYTF
>TRBV6-5|many|TRBJ2-3|TRBD2
TGTGCCAGCAGTTACGACTCCCTCGCCGGGACTAGCGGAGGGGGGGCAGATACGCAGTATTTT
CASSYDSLAGTSGGGADTQYF
>TRBV3-1|many|TRBJ2-7|TRBD1
TGTGCCAGCAGCCAAGAGGGACAGAGGGCGAGGTACGAGCAGTACTTC
CASSQEGQRARYEQYF
>TRBV6-1|many|TRBJ1-5|NA
TGTGCCAGCAGCTTTTGGGGTGACAGGCAACCGGAGCCCCAGCATTTT
CASSFWGDRQPEPQHF
>TRBV12-3/TRBV12-4|NA|TRBJ2-7|NA
TGTGCCAGCGGGACATCCTACGAGCAGTACTTC
CASGTSYEQYF
>TRBV9|many|TRBJ2-4|NA
TGTGCCAGCAGCGTATCGGGGGCAAAAAACATTCAGTACTTC
CASSVSGAKNIQYF